Shown below are 16 T cell receptor beta chains from a single sample sequenced in a study of CD8 T cells in ankylosing spondylitis. MiXCR was run by TCRdb on the 5' RACE reads, yielding one entry per CDR3 protein. The sample records 50,000 to 70,000 distinct CDR3 sequences, about 6.2% being singletons. Specimen: synovial fluid, either unsorted or a sorted T cell fraction (not recorded which). The receptor source for this set is a male donor with ankylosing spondylitis.

This clonotype was counted ten times or more. The chain links TRBV5-1 to TRBJ1-5; D not resolved. Germline V lookup: CDR1 SGHRS, CDR2 YFSETQ. This CDR3 contains 15 residues. V lost 0 bases, J lost 3 bases, and 10 bases lay in between. DNA of the CDR3: TGCGCCAGCAGCTTGGATGACGGCGTCAATCAGCCCCAGCATTTT. Its protein product is CASSLDDGVNQPQHF.

This clonotype came up a few times. This chain uses TRBV27 with TRBJ2-2; the D gene is possibly TRBD2 (6 bases). The CDR3 is 13 amino acids. CDR1 is MNHEY and CDR2 is SMNVEV in the germline V gene (reference sequence). The ends were cut back, 8 bases at V and 0 bases at J, with 7 bases in the middle. CDR3 coding DNA: TGTGCCAGCCGCGGGACGAACACCGGGGAGCTGTTTTTT. It codes for CASRGTNTGELFF.

The chain couples TRBV28 to TRBJ2-5; maybe TRBD2 (6 bases). The CDR3 runs to 16 residues. CDR1 is MDHEN and CDR2 is SYDVKM in the germline V gene. V was trimmed by 5 bases and J by 3 bases, leaving 19 bases between them. The CDR3 nucleotides are TGTGCCAGCAGTAGACGATCGGGCGGGGAAGAAGAGACCCAGTACTTC. Translated, it gives CASSRRSGGEEETQYF. The full variable domain, in which reference TRBV28 and TRBJ2-5 provide the parts outside the CDR3, is DVKVTQSSRYLVKRTGEKVFLECVQDMDHENMFWYRQDPGLGLRLIYFSYDVKMKEKGDIPEGYSVSREKKERFSLILESASTNQTSMYLCASSRRSGGEEETQYFGPGTRLLVL.

This clonotype was detected a few times. The chain is built from TRBV5-1 and TRBJ2-5; 11 bases are shared with TRBD1. V trimming: 4 bases; J trimming: 5 bases; junction bases outside the gene matches: 7. Germline lookup yields CDR1 SGHRS and CDR2 YFSETQ. The CDR3 loop spans 15 amino acids. CDR3 sequence (DNA): TGCGCCAGCAGCACGGACAGGGGGCTTGAGGAGACCCAGTACTTC. This encodes CASSTDRGLEETQYF. Full variable domain (missing parts from reference TRBV5-1 and TRBJ2-5): KAGVTQTPRYLIKTRGQQVTLSCSPISGHRSVSWYQQTPGQGLQFLFEYFSETQRNKGNFPGRFSGRQFSNSRSEMNVSTLELGDSALYLCASSTDRGLEETQYFGPGTRLLVL.

This clonotype was detected many times. The rearrangement uses TRBV11-2 and TRBJ2-1, with 11 bases identical to TRBD2. The CDR3 loop spans 14 amino acids. Trimming removed 5 bases from V and 8 bases from J; junction bases left unmatched: 5. Germline assignment: CDR1 SGHAT and CDR2 FQNNGV. The DNA of the CDR3 is TGTGCCAGCAGCCTTAGCGGGAGGGGACATGAGCAGTTCTTC. Protein: CASSLSGRGHEQFF. Filled out from reference TRBV11-2 and TRBJ2-1, the complete variable domain reads EAGVAQSPRYKIIEKRQSVAFWCNPISGHATLYWYQQILGQGPKLLIQFQNNGVVDDSQLPKDRFSAERLKGVDSTLKIQPAKLEDSAVYLCASSLSGRGHEQFFGPGTRLTVL.

This clonotype was seen many times. The chain couples TRBV7-6 to TRBJ2-7; TRBD2 aligns across 7 bases. Germline assignment: CDR1 SGHVS and CDR2 FNYEAQ. This CDR3 spans 12 amino acids. V lost 4 bases and J lost 6; bases outside the gene matches: 3. In nucleotides, the CDR3 is TGTGCCAGCAGCTCGAGCGGGACCGAGCAGTACTTC. Residues: CASSSSGTEQYF.

This clonotype has at least ten counts. The gene calls are TRBV11-3 and TRBJ2-7; 9 nucleotides line up with TRBD2. The germline gives CDR1 SGHNT, CDR2 YENEEA. The CDR3 sequence is 15 residues long. Trimming cost V 5 bases and J 5 bases; bases outside gene matches: 10. As DNA, the CDR3 is TGTGCCAGCAGCCTACAGGCTAGCGGGACTCACGAGCAGTACTTC. This encodes CASSLQASGTHEQYF.

The chain uses TRBV3-1 and TRBJ2-7; D ambiguous. V lost 3 bases to trimming and J lost 4 bases, with 10 bases between them. The CDR3 extends over 13 amino acids. CDR1 LGHDT and CDR2 YNNKEL come from the germline V gene (reference sequence). DNA of the CDR3: TGTGCCAGCAGCCACGCAGCAAGGTACGAGCAGTACTTC. The encoded protein is CASSHAARYEQYF.

There are a few counts of this clonotype. The rearrangement links TRBV10-3 to TRBJ2-5, with D possibly matching TRBD1 (5 bases). Germline V gives CDR1 ENHRY, CDR2 SYGVKD. Trimming took 4 bases from V and 1 from J, leaving 10 bases between them. The CDR3 is 14 amino acids. CDR3 nucleotide sequence: TGTGCCATCAGTGGCGGACACTTCCAAGAGACCCAGTACTTC. Amino acid sequence: CAISGGHFQETQYF.

This clonotype was picked up many times. The DNA of the CDR3 is TGTGCCAGCAGCAAAGCTTTAACCGGGACAGAGAACACAGATACGCAGTATTTT. Its translation is CASSKALTGTENTDTQYF. The V call is TRBV21-1, the J call TRBJ2-3; no check of the table's D call, TRBD1, against the DNA was made. TRBV21-1 is shown as a pseudogene. The CDR3 loop spans 18 amino acids.

This clonotype was seen a handful of times. The rearrangement joins TRBV28 to TRBJ2-7; 10 bases map to TRBD2. The CDR3 has 14 amino acids. Germline CDR1 MDHEN, CDR2 SYDVKM. Losses at the gene ends were 2 bases for V and 2 bases for J; bases not matched to a gene: 0. CDR3 bases: TGTGCCAGCAGTTTACTAGCGGGAGCCTACGAGCAGTACTTC. It is translated as CASSLLAGAYEQYF. The complete variable domain, with remaining parts taken from reference TRBV28 and TRBJ2-7, reads DVKVTQSSRYLVKRTGEKVFLECVQDMDHENMFWYRQDPGLGLRLIYFSYDVKMKEKGDIPEGYSVSREKKERFSLILESASTNQTSMYLCASSLLAGAYEQYFGPGTRLTVT.

This clonotype was picked up many times. The rearrangement uses TRBV4-1 and TRBJ2-7; the D is unclear. V shed 0 bases and J shed 0 bases, with 9 bases lying between them. From germline, CDR1 is MGHRA and CDR2 YSYEKL. This CDR3 spans 15 amino acids. In DNA, the CDR3 is TGCGCCAGCAGCCAAGAATTCGTAGGCTCCTACGAGCAGTACTTC. Protein: CASSQEFVGSYEQYF.

This clonotype was detected ten times or more. This CDR3 reads CSAGGGLAGEVANDEQFF. CDR3 nucleotides: TGCAGTGCGGGGGGGGGGCTAGCGGGAGAAGTGGCCAATGATGAGCAGTTCTTC. V is TRBV20-1 and J is TRBJ2-1, with TRBD2 matching over 10 bases. This CDR3 has 18 amino acids. Germline CDR1 DFQATT, CDR2 SNEGSKA (reference sequence). V shed 6 bases and J 8 bases; nucleotides not matched to a gene: 22.

This clonotype was recorded at least ten times. The V gene is TRBV24-1, the J gene TRBJ2-4; perhaps TRBD1 as D (6 bases). V lost 2 bases and J 7 bases, leaving 17 bases between the germline ends. CDR1 KGHDR and CDR2 SFDVKD come from the germline V gene. The CDR3 sequence is 16 residues long. This CDR3 reads CATSDSGTADRNIQYF. The CDR3 nucleotides read TGTGCCACCAGTGATTCCGGGACCGCAGACAGGAACATTCAGTACTTC.

This clonotype was counted many times. This chain uses TRBV6-5 with TRBJ1-1; D gene uncertain. The CDR3 covers 14 residues. Deletions cut 2 bases from V and 1 base from J, with 8 bases between. CDR1 is MNHEY, CDR2 SVGAGI, per germline. The CDR3 DNA reads as TGTGCCAGCAGTTACCAGGACTGGAACACTGAAGCTTTCTTT. Its translation: CASSYQDWNTEAFF.

V and J are TRBV5-1 and TRBJ2-7, with D possibly being TRBD2 (6 bases). Deletions cut 0 bases from V and 6 bases from J, with 19 bases between. The V gene's germline CDR1 is SGHRS and CDR2 YFSETQ. The CDR3 runs to 16 residues. The CDR3 spells CASSLVNVLGLGEQYF. The CDR3 coding sequence is TGCGCCAGCAGCTTGGTAAATGTTTTGGGACTGGGCGAGCAGTACTTC.